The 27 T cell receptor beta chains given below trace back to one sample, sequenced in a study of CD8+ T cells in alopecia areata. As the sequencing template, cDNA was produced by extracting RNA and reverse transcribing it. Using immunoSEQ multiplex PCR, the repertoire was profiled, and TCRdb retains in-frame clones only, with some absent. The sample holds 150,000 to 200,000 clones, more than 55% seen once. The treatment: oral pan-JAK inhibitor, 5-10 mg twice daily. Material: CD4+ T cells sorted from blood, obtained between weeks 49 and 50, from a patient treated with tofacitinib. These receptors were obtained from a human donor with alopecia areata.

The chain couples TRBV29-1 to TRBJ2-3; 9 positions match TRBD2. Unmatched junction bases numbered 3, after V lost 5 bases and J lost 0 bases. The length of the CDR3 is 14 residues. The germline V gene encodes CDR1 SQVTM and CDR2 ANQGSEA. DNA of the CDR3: TGCAGCGTTAATAGCGGGGGCAGCACAGATACGCAGTATTTT. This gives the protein CSVNSGGSTDTQYF.

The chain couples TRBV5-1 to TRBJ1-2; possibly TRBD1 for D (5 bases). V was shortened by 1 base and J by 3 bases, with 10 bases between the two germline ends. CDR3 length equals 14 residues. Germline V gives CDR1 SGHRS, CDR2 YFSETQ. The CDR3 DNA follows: TGCGCCAGCAGCTTGTTAGGGGTGGACTATGGCTACACCTTC. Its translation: CASSLLGVDYGYTF.

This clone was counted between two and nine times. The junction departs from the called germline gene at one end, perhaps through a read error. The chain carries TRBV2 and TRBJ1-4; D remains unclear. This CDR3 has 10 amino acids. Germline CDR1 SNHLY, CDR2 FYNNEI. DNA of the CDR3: TGTGCCCGCAGGTTTGAAAAACTGTTTTTT. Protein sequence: CARRFEKLFF.

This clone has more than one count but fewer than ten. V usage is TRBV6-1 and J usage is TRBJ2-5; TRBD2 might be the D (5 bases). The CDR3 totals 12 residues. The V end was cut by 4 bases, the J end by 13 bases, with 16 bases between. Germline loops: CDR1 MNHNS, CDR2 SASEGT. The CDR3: CASSVLRGIGYF. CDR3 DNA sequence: TGTGCCAGCAGTGTTCTACGAGGGATTGGGTACTTC.

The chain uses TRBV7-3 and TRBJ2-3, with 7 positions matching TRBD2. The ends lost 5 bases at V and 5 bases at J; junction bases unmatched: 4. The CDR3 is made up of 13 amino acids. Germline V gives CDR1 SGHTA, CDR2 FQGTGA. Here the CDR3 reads CASSRREGDTQYF. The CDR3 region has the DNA TGTGCCAGCAGCCGAAGGGAGGGAGATACGCAGTATTTT.

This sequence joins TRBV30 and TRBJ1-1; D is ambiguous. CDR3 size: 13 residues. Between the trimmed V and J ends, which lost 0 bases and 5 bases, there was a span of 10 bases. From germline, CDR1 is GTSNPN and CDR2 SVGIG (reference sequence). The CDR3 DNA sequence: TGTGCCTGGAGTGTAGAGGGTAGGACTGAAGCTTTCTTT. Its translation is CAWSVEGRTEAFF.

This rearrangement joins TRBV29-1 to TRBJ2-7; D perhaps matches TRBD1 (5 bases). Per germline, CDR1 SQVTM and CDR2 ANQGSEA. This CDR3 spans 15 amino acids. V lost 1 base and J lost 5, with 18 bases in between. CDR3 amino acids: CSVEGSLLGVHEQYF. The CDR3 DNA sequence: TGCAGCGTTGAAGGCTCCCTCCTAGGGGTCCACGAGCAGTACTTC.

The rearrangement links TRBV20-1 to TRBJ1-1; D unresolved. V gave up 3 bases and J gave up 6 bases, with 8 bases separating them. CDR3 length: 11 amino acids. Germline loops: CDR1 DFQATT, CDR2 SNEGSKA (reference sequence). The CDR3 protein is CSASTPSEAFF. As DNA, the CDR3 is TGCAGTGCTAGTACACCTTCTGAAGCTTTCTTT.

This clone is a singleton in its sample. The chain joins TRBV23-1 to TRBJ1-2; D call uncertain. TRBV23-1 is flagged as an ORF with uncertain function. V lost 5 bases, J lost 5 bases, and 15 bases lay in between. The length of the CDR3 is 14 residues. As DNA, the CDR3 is TGCGCCAGCAGTACAAACAAGAGCCCGTATGGCTACACCTTC. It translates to CASSTNKSPYGYTF.

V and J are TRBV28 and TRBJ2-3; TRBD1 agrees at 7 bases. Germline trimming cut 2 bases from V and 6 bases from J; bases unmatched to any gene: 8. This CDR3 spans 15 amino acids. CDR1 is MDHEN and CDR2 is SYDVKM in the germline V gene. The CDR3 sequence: CASSLEGAMWDTQYF. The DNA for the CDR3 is TGTGCCAGCAGTTTAGAGGGGGCGATGTGGGATACGCAGTATTTT.

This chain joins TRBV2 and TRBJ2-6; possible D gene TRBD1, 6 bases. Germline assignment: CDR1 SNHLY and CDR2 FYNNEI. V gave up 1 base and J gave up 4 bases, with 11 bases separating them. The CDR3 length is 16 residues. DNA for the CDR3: TGTGCCAGCAGTGAAGAGGTGGGGACAGGGGCCAACGTCCTGACTTTC. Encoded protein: CASSEEVGTGANVLTF.

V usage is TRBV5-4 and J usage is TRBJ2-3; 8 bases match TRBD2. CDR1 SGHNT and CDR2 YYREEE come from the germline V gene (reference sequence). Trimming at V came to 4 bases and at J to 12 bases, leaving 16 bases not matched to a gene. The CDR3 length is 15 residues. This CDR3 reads CASSGGTRFGDLQYF. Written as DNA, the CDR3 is TGTGCCAGCAGCGGAGGGACTAGATTCGGAGACTTACAGTATTTT.

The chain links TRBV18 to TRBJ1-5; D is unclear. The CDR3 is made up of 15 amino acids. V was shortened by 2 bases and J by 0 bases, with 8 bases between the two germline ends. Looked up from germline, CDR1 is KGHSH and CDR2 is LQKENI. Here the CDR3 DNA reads TGTGCCAGCTCACCAAAAGCAGATAGCAATCAGCCCCAGCATTTT. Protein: CASSPKADSNQPQHF.

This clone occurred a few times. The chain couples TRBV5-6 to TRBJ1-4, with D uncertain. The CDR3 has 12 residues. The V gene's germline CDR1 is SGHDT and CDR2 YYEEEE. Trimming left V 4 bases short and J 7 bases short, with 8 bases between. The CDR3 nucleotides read TGTGCCAGCAGCGTAAACAGTGAAAAACTGTTTTTT. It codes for CASSVNSEKLFF.

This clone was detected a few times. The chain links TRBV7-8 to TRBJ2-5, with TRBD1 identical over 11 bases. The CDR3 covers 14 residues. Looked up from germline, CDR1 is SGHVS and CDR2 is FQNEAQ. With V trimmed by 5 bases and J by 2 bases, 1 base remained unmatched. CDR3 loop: CASSRDRGQETQYF. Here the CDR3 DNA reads TGTGCCAGCAGCAGGGACAGGGGGCAAGAGACCCAGTACTTC.

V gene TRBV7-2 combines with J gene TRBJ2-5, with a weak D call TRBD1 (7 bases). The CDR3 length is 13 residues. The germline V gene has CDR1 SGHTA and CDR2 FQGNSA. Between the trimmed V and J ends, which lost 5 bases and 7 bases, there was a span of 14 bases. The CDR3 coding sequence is TGTGCCAGCAGCCCGGACAGGCGGGGGACCCAGTACTTC. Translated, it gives CASSPDRRGTQYF.

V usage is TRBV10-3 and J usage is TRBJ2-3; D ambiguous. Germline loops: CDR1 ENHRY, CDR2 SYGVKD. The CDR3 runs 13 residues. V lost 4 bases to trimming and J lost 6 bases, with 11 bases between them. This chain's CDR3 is CAISANDVDTQYF. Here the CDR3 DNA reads TGTGCCATCAGTGCAAACGACGTCGATACGCAGTATTTT.

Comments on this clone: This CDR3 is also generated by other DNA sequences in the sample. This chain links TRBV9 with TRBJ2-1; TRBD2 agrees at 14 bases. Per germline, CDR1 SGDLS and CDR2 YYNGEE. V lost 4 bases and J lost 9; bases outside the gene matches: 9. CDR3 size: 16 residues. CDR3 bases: TGTGCCAGCAGCCCGAGGGGGACTAGCGGGGGTGTTGAGCAGTTCTTC. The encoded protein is CASSPRGTSGGVEQFF.

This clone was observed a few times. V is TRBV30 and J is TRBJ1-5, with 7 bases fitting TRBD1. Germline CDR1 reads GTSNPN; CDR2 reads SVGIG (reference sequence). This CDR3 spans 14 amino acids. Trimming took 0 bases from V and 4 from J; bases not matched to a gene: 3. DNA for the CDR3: TGTGCCTGGAGTGTCGCAGGGGGGAATCAGCCCCAGCATTTT. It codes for CAWSVAGGNQPQHF.

The CDR3 coding sequence is TGTGCCAGCAGCTTACTAGCGGGGGGTACTAATTACAATGAGCAGTTCTTC. Protein: CASSLLAGGTNYNEQFF. The chain combines TRBV7-3 with TRBJ2-1; 11 bases are a match to TRBD2. With V trimmed by 2 bases and J by 4 bases, 7 bases remained unmatched. Looked up from germline, CDR1 is SGHTA and CDR2 is FQGTGA. This CDR3 has 17 amino acids.

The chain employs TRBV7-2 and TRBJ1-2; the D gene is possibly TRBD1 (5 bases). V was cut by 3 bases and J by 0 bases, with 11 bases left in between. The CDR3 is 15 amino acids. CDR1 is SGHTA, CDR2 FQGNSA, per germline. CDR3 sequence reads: CASSFMKTANYGYTF. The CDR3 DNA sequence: TGTGCCAGCAGCTTTATGAAGACAGCTAACTATGGCTACACCTTC.

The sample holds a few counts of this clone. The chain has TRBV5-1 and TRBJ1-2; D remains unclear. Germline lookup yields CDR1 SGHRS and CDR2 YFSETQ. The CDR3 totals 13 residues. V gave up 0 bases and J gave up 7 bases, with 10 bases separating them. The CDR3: CASSLDGVLGYTF. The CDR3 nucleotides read TGCGCCAGCAGCTTGGATGGCGTCCTTGGCTACACCTTC.

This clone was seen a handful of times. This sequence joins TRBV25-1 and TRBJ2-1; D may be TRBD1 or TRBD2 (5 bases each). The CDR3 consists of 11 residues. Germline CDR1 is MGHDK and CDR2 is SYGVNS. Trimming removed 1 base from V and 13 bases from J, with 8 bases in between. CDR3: CASSESRGQFF. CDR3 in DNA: TGTGCCAGCAGTGAATCCCGGGGCCAGTTCTTC.

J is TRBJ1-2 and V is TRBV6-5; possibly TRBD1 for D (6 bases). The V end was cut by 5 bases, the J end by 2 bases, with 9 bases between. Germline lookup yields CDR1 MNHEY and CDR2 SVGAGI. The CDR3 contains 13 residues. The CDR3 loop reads CASSTTGNYGYTF. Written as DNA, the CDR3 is TGTGCCAGCAGTACAACAGGGAACTATGGCTACACCTTC.

The CDR3 bases are TGTGCCTGGAGTGTAACGGGAATTCCAGAGACCCAGTACTTC. This codes for CAWSVTGIPETQYF. The chain carries TRBV30 and TRBJ2-5, with D possibly matching TRBD2 (5 bases). The CDR3 totals 14 residues. Germline V lookup: CDR1 GTSNPN, CDR2 SVGIG (reference sequence). Trimming left V 0 bases short and J 4 bases short, with 12 bases between.

CDR3 sequence: CASTTGQYTDTQYF. As DNA, the CDR3 is TGTGCCAGCACAACGGGACAGTACACAGATACGCAGTATTTT. This rearrangement joins TRBV27 to TRBJ2-3; 7 bases match TRBD1. Germline V gives CDR1 MNHEY, CDR2 SMNVEV (reference sequence). The CDR3 covers 14 residues. With 7 bases clipped from V and 2 bases from J, the junction kept 6 bases outside the gene matches.

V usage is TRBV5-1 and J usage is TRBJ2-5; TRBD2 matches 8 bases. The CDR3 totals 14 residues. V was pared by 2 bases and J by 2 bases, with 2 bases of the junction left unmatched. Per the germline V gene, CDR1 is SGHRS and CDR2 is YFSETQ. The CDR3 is CASSFSGAQETQYF. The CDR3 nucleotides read TGCGCCAGCAGCTTTAGCGGGGCACAAGAGACCCAGTACTTC.